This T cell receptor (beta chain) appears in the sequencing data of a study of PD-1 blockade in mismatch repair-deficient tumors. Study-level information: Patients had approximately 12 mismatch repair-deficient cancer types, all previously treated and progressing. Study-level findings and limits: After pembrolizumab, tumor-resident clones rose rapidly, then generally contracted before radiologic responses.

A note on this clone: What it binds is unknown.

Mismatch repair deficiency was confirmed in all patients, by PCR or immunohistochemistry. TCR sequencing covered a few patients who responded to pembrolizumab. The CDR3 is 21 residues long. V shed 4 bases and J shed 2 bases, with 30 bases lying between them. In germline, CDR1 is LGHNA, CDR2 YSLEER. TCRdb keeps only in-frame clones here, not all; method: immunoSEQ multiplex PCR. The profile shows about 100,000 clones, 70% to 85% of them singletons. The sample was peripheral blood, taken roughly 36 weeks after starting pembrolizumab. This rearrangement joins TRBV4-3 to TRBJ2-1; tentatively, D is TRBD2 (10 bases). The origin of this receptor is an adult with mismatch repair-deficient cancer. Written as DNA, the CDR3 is TGCGCCAGCAGCCCCGGGACAGGGAAGGTACAGCGGGGGGGAGCCTACAATGAGCAGTTCTTC. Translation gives CASSPGTGKVQRGGAYNEQFF.